This TCR beta chain came from a study of CD8+CD57+ T cells in acquired aplastic anemia. Whole-study findings and limits: Patients were compared with controls for CD8+ Simpson's diversity, and no significant difference emerged.

To note about this clonotype: No antigen is known for it.

The V gene lost 0 bases and the J gene lost 3 bases, with 5 bases spanning the gap. Germline lookup yields CDR1 DFQATT and CDR2 SNEGSKA (reference sequence). The CDR3 runs to 12 residues. Patients chosen for sequencing had shown CD8+CD57+ cell expansion by flow cytometry. The TCR beta profiling, which covered VDJ combination and CDR3 sequence, was carried out using genomic DNA as the template. TCRdb re-derived calls from the reads in MiXCR, one entry per CDR3 protein. The sample yields hundreds of thousands of distinct CDR3 sequences, roughly 50% seen once. The clonotype was recovered from a human donor with aplastic anemia. The chain links TRBV20-1 to TRBJ2-5; the D gene is possibly TRBD1 (5 bases). Sequenced input: sorted CD4+, CD8+, or CD8+CD57+ T cells (not recorded which) from PBMCs. Written as DNA, the CDR3 is TGCAGTGCTAGAGACAGGGAAGAGACCCAGTACTTC. It encodes CSARDREETQYF.